This T cell receptor beta chain was identified during a study of blood T cell repertoires in COVID-19. For the study at large: Sample material is recorded as cDNA or gDNA derived from T cells, B-cell-depleted T cells, or PBMCs.

Sequencing was performed with immunoSEQ multiplex PCR; in TCRdb, only in-frame clones are kept and a portion is missing. The sample lists approximately 300,000 clones, 92% occurring once. V gave up 2 bases and J gave up 12 bases; unmatched junction bases: 3. Germline V lookup: CDR1 KGHSH, CDR2 LQKENI. The CDR3 sequence is 11 residues long. Recruits, aged 18 to 89 years, lived in 24 US areas. Participants' own reports of clinical history determined their cohort assignment. Symptom resolution, clearance, or two negative PCRs marked the recovered donors of Cohort 3. The chain has TRBV18 and TRBJ1-1, with 7 bases identical to TRBD1. The source of this sequence is a woman under 40 who had recovered from COVID-19. Sequenced input: PBMCs or T cells enriched from blood (not recorded which). This CDR3 is CASSPGTDSFF. The CDR3 bases are TGTGCCAGCTCACCAGGGACAGACTCTTTCTTT.